This TCR beta chain derives from a study of cytomegalovirus exposure and HLA in healthy donors. The germline gives CDR1 KGHSH, CDR2 LQKENI. V lost 3 bases and J lost 5; bases outside the gene matches: 6. CDR3 length: 15 residues. In the PCR, 60 Vbeta and 13 Jbeta primers were used. Clones were read by immunoSEQ multiplex PCR, and TCRdb kept only the in-frame ones, dropping some. Here the sample spans roughly 130,000 clones, about four fifths being singletons. This chain links TRBV18 with TRBJ2-4; 8 bases are a match to TRBD1. The sample comprised PBMCs. The source of this sequence is a man aged 25-40 years in good health and CMV-seronegative. The CDR3 is CASSPVDRVENIQYF. The CDR3 coding sequence is TGTGCCAGCTCACCGGTGGACAGGGTAGAAAACATTCAGTACTTC.